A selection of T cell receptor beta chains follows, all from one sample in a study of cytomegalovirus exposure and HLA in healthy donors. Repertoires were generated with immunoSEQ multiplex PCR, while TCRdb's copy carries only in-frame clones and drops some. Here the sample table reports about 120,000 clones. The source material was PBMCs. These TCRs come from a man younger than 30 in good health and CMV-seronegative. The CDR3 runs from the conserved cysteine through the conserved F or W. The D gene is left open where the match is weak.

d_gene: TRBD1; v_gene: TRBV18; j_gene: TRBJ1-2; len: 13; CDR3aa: CASSDQGAWGYTF; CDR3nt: TGTGCCAGCTCTGACCAGGGGGCGTGGGGCTACACCTTC
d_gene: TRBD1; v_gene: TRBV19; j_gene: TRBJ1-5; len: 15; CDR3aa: CASSQTGGSNQPQHF; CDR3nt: TGTGCCAGTAGTCAAACAGGGGGTAGCAATCAGCCCCAGCATTTT
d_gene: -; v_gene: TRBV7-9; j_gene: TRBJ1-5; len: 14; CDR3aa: CASSRPDGNQPQHF; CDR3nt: TGTGCCAGCAGCCGACCAGACGGGAATCAGCCCCAGCATTTT
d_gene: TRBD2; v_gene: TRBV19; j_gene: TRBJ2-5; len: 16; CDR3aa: CASSILAGGPMETQYF; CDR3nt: TGTGCCAGTAGTATCTTAGCGGGAGGGCCGATGGAGACCCAGTACTTC
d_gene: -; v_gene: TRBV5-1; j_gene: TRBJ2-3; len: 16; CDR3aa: CASATAGAAIMGTQYF; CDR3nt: TGCGCCAGCGCCACCGCGGGGGCTGCGATAATGGGGACGCAGTATTTT
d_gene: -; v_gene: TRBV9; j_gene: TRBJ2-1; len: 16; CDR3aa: CASSVVALGNKNEQFF; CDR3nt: TGTGCCAGCAGCGTAGTCGCACTAGGAAATAAAAATGAGCAGTTCTTC
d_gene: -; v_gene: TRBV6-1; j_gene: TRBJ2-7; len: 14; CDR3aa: CASLLGVSSYEQYF; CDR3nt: TGTGCCAGCCTATTAGGGGTTTCAAGCTACGAGCAGTACTTC
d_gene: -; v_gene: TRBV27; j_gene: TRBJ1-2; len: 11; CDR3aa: CASADSFGYTF; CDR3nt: TGTGCCAGCGCGGACAGTTTTGGCTACACCTTC
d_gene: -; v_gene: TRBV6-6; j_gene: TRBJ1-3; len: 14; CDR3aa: CASLGAQSGNTIYF; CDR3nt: TGTGCCAGCCTGGGGGCGCAATCTGGAAACACCATATATTTT
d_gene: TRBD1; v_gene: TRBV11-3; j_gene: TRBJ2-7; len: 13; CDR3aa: CASSGDSLYEQYF; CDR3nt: TGTGCCAGCAGCGGGGACAGCTTATACGAGCAGTACTTC
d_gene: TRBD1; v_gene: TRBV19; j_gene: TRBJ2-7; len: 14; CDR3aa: CASGTGPLPYEQYF; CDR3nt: TGTGCCAGTGGGACAGGACCCCTTCCCTACGAGCAGTACTTC
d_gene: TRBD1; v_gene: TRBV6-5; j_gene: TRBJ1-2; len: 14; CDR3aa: CASRATGGDYGYTF; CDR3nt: TGTGCCAGCAGGGCGACAGGGGGCGACTATGGCTACACCTTC
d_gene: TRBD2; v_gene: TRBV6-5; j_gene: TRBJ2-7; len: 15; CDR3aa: CASSYTGEGSYEQYF; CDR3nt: TGTGCCAGCAGCTACACGGGGGAGGGGTCCTACGAGCAGTACTTC
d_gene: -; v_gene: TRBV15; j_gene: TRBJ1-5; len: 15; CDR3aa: CATSRIRGSNQPQHF; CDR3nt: TGTGCCACCAGCAGGATACGGGGAAGCAATCAGCCCCAGCATTTT
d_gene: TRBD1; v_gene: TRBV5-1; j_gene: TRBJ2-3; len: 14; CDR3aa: CASYRGTLTDTQYF; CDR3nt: TGCGCCAGCTACAGGGGGACCCTTACAGATACGCAGTATTTT
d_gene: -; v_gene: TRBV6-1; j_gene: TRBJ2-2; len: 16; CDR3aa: CASSEQEGAITGELFF; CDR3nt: TGTGCCAGCAGTGAACAGGAGGGGGCGATTACCGGGGAGCTGTTTTTT
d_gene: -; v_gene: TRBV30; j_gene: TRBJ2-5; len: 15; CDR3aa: CAWSRLAASQETQYF; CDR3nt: TGTGCCTGGAGTCGATTGGCGGCTAGCCAAGAGACCCAGTACTTC
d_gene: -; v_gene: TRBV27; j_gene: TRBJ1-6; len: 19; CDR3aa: CASSRRTQSLSSYNSPLHF; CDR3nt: TGTGCCAGCAGTCGGAGAACCCAGAGTTTGAGCTCCTATAATTCACCCCTCCACTTT
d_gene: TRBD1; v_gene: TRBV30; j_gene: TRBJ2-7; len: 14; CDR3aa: CAWMTSGQGNEQYF; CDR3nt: TGTGCCTGGATGACCTCGGGACAGGGGAACGAGCAGTACTTC
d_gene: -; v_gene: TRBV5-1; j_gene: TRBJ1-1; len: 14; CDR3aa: CASREETMNTEAFF; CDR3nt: TGCGCCAGCAGGGAGGAGACCATGAACACTGAAGCTTTCTTT
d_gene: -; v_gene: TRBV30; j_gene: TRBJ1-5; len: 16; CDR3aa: CAWRPRSPVSNQPQHF; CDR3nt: TGTGCCTGGAGGCCACGATCGCCGGTGAGCAATCAGCCCCAGCATTTT
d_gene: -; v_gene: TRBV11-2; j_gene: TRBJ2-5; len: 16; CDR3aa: CASSLARGGEQETQYF; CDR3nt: TGTGCCAGCAGCTTAGCGCGGGGTGGGGAACAAGAGACCCAGTACTTC
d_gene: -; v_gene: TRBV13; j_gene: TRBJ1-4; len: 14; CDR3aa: CASSLTGGHEKLFF; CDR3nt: TGTGCCAGCAGCTTAACGGGAGGACATGAAAAACTGTTTTTT
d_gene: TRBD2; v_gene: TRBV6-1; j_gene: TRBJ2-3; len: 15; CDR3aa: CASSGGEGSTDTQYF; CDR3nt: TGTGCCAGCAGTGGGGGGGAGGGAAGCACAGATACGCAGTATTTT
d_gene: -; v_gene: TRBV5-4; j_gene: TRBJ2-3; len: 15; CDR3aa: CASSLVGRVTDTQYF; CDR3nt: TGTGCCAGCAGCTTGGTGGGCAGAGTCACAGATACGCAGTATTTT
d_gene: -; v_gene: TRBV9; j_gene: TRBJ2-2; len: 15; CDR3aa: CASSVAGHNTGELFF; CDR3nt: TGTGCCAGCAGCGTAGCAGGACACAACACCGGGGAGCTGTTTTTT
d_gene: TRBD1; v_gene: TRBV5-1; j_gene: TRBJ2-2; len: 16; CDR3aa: CASSFVGTVNTGELFF; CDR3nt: TGCGCCAGCAGCTTTGTCGGGACAGTCAACACCGGGGAGCTGTTTTTT
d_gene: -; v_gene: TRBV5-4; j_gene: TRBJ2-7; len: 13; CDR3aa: CASSLLLGKEQYF; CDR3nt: TGTGCCAGCAGCTTGTTGCTAGGAAAGGAGCAGTACTTC
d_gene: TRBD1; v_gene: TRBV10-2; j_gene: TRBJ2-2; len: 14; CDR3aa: CATQGTGLGGELFF; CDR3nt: TGCGCCACCCAAGGGACAGGGCTCGGGGGGGAGCTGTTTTTT
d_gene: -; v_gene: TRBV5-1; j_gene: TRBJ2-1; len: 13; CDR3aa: CASSLAGLDEQFF; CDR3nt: TGCGCCAGCAGCTTGGCGGGACTCGATGAGCAGTTCTTC
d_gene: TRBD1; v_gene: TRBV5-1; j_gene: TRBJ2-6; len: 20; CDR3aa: CASRYTWAGTVDSGANVLTF; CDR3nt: TGCGCCAGCAGGTACACCTGGGCCGGGACAGTGGACTCTGGGGCCAACGTCCTGACTTTC
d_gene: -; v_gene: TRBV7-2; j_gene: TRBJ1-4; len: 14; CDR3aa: CASSLRATNEKLFF; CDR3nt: TGTGCCAGCAGCTTGAGAGCAACTAATGAAAAACTGTTTTTT
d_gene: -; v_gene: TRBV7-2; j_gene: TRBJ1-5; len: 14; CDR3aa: CASSLQGVNQPQHF; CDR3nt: TGTGCCAGCAGCCTACAGGGAGTCAATCAGCCCCAGCATTTT
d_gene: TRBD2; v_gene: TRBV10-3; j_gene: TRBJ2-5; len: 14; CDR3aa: CATEAGTNQETQYF; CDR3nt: TGTGCCACCGAAGCGGGGACGAACCAAGAGACCCAGTACTTC
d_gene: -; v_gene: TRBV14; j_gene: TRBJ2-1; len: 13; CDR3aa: CASSQASHNEQFF; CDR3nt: TGTGCCAGCAGCCAAGCAAGCCACAATGAGCAGTTCTTC
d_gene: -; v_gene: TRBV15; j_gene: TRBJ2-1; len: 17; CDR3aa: CATSRDLRRANDNEQFF; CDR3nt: TGTGCCACCAGCAGAGATCTGCGGAGGGCCAACGACAATGAGCAGTTCTTC
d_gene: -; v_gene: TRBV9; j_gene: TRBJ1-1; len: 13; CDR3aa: CASSVDPGTEAFF; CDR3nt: TGTGCCAGCAGCGTAGATCCGGGCACTGAAGCTTTCTTT